This entry lists 18 T cell receptor beta chains sequenced from one sample in a study of neurological immune-mediated disorders. TCRdb processed the 5' RACE reads anew with MiXCR; each CDR3 protein has one entry. The profile shows over 40,000 distinct CDR3 sequences, about 6.3% of them singletons. The source material was CD4+ T cells from blood. Receptors originate from a woman aged 40 to 49 in good health.

The rearrangement joins TRBV9 to TRBJ1-1; weak D call: TRBD1 (5 bases). The V and J ends lost 5 bases and 4 bases respectively, with 12 bases between them. This CDR3 is 13 amino acids long. In germline, CDR1 is SGDLS, CDR2 YYNGEE. CDR3 in amino acids: CASSSGQGTEAFF. As DNA, the CDR3 is TGTGCCAGCAGTAGCGGGCAGGGCACTGAAGCTTTCTTT.

In this sample, this clonotype turned up many times. The chain links TRBV12-3 or TRBV12-4 to TRBJ2-1, with 11 bases matching TRBD1. Trimming at V came to 3 bases and at J to 6 bases, leaving 4 bases not matched to a gene. The CDR3 is made up of 15 amino acids. The CDR3 nucleotides are TGTGCCAGCAGTTTGGGGGACAGGGGGACCAATGAGCAGTTCTTC. It translates to CASSLGDRGTNEQFF.

This clonotype was detected many times. This chain uses TRBV29-1 with TRBJ1-3, with D possibly being TRBD1 (6 bases). Trimming left V 7 bases short and J 0 bases short, with 13 bases between. In germline, CDR1 is SQVTM, CDR2 ANQGSEA. The CDR3 covers 14 residues. The chain's CDR3 is CSATTGSSGNTIYF. CDR3 DNA sequence: TGCAGCGCCACGACAGGATCCTCTGGAAACACCATATATTTT. Complete variable domain (other parts from reference TRBV29-1 and TRBJ1-3): SAVISQKPSRDICQRGTSLTIQCQVDSQVTMMFWYRQQPGQSLTLIATANQGSEATYESGFVIDKFPISRPNLTFSTLTVSNMSPEDSSIYLCSATTGSSGNTIYFGEGSWLTVV.

At least ten counts were recorded for this clonotype. This chain connects TRBV5-1 to TRBJ2-5; D ambiguous. Germline CDR1 is SGHRS and CDR2 is YFSETQ. V gave up 0 bases and J gave up 0 bases, with 12 bases separating them. CDR3 length: 16 amino acids. CDR3 sequence reads: CASSLARRRNQETQYF. The DNA for the CDR3 is TGCGCCAGCAGCTTGGCAAGGCGTCGGAACCAAGAGACCCAGTACTTC.

This clonotype has at least ten counts. This chain uses TRBV28 with TRBJ1-5; no clear D gene. Germline assignment: CDR1 MDHEN and CDR2 SYDVKM. V was pared by 9 bases and J by 5 bases, with 14 bases between. The CDR3 totals 13 residues. The CDR3 region has the DNA TGTGCCAGTCGTGGCGGGGTAGATCAGCCCCAGCATTTT. This gives the protein CASRGGVDQPQHF.

This clonotype showed up many times. This chain links TRBV29-1 with TRBJ2-1, with 7 bases lining up with TRBD2. Germline CDR1 SQVTM, CDR2 ANQGSEA. The CDR3 length is 12 residues. This CDR3 is CTAGVGRNEQFF. CDR3 nucleotide sequence: TGCACCGCGGGAGTGGGGCGGAATGAGCAGTTCTTC.

This clonotype was recorded at least ten times. The V call is TRBV29-1, the J call TRBJ1-5, with 7 positions matching TRBD1. V lost 4 bases, J lost 4 bases, and 4 bases stayed unmatched. Germline V gives CDR1 SQVTM, CDR2 ANQGSEA. The CDR3 contains 13 residues. This CDR3 is CSVGPGGNQPQHF. CDR3 sequence (DNA): TGCAGCGTTGGTCCAGGGGGGAATCAGCCCCAGCATTTT.

This clonotype came up many times. V usage is TRBV5-1 and J usage is TRBJ2-5, with D possibly being TRBD1 (5 bases). Germline lookup yields CDR1 SGHRS and CDR2 YFSETQ. Trimming shortened V by 4 bases and J by 5 bases, and 18 bases separated the two germline ends. The CDR3 length is 15 residues. CDR3 DNA: TGCGCCAGCAGCCTAGTATCCAGGGATTGGGAGACCCAGTACTTC. This translates into CASSLVSRDWETQYF.

In its sample, this clonotype was seen many times. The rearrangement links TRBV7-2 to TRBJ2-2; D is perhaps TRBD2 (5 bases). CDR1 SGHTA and CDR2 FQGNSA come from the germline V gene. The CDR3 is made up of 15 amino acids. Trimming shortened V by 1 base and J by 6 bases, and 12 bases separated the two germline ends. CDR3 DNA sequence: TGTGCCAGCAGCTTAGGGTCTAGCCGTCCCGGGGAGCTGTTTTTT. Encoded protein: CASSLGSSRPGELFF.

This clonotype was picked up many times. The V and J genes are TRBV20-1 and TRBJ2-7; D is perhaps TRBD1 (6 bases). Germline CDR1 is DFQATT and CDR2 is SNEGSKA (reference sequence). Trimming stripped 0 bases from V and 2 bases from J, with 23 bases between. The CDR3 spans 18 residues. The CDR3 nucleotides read TGCAGTGCTAGAGATCCCCAACGCCTGAGGGGGTCCGCCTACGAGCAGTACTTC. It specifies CSARDPQRLRGSAYEQYF.

This clonotype was counted ten times or more. The rearrangement joins TRBV15 to TRBJ1-1; a possible D gene is TRBD1 (6 bases). The CDR3 covers 19 residues. Germline V CDR1 and CDR2: LNHNV, YYDKDF (reference sequence). V shed 5 bases and J shed 0 bases, with 25 bases lying between them. The CDR3 region is CATSWGRRDNWFMNTEAFF. CDR3 sequence (DNA): TGTGCCACCAGCTGGGGGAGACGGGACAACTGGTTTATGAACACTGAAGCTTTCTTT. The complete variable domain, with remaining parts taken from reference TRBV15 and TRBJ1-1, reads DAMVIQNPRYQVTQFGKPVTLSCSQTLNHNVMYWYQQKSSQAPKLLFHYYDKDFNNEADTPDNFQSRRPNTSFCFLDIRSPGLGDTAMYLCATSWGRRDNWFMNTEAFFGQGTRLTVV.

This clonotype has a count of ten or more. V and J are TRBV7-9 and TRBJ1-1; D unclear. The CDR3 is 15 amino acids. Germline CDR1 SEHNR, CDR2 FQNEAQ (reference sequence). V lost 6 bases to trimming and J lost 0 bases, with 14 bases between them. CDR3 coding DNA: TGTGCCAGCAGTAGGGTTCAAGGGATGAACACTGAAGCTTTCTTT. Amino acids: CASSRVQGMNTEAFF.

In its sample, this clonotype was seen many times. This chain connects TRBV29-1 to TRBJ1-1; the D gene is possibly TRBD1 (5 bases). Germline-derived CDR1 and CDR2 are SQVTM and ANQGSEA. The CDR3 spans 14 residues. The V end was cut by 6 bases, the J end by 3 bases, with 17 bases between. The CDR3 is CSVYGTRADTEAFF. CDR3 nucleotide sequence: TGCAGCGTGTACGGGACCCGGGCAGACACTGAAGCTTTCTTT.

Of note for this clonotype: No DNA is shown, since the ends of the CDR3 on it are uncertain; the CDR3 is the one TCRdb lists. The chain combines TRBV5-1 with TRBJ1-1. The CDR3 spans 19 residues, counting both ends. CDR1 is SGHRS and CDR2 is YFSETQ in the germline V gene. The CDR3 protein is CASSFYICSARDLAAEAFF.

This clonotype was recorded at least ten times. This chain uses TRBV20-1 with TRBJ2-7; D remains unclear. Germline V gene sequence: CDR1 DFQATT, CDR2 SNEGSKA (reference sequence). The CDR3 runs to 12 residues. The V end lost 4 bases, the J end lost 5 bases, and 12 bases lay between the germline ends. The chain's CDR3 is CSAKRVANEQYF. The CDR3 DNA is TGCAGTGCTAAAAGGGTCGCCAACGAGCAGTACTTC.

This clonotype has at least ten counts. This chain uses TRBV7-2 with TRBJ2-5; 9 nucleotides match TRBD2. The CDR3 consists of 16 residues. Germline CDR1 and CDR2: SGHTA and FQGNSA. Germline trimming cut 5 bases from V and 9 bases from J; bases unmatched to any gene: 16. For the CDR3, the DNA is TGTGCCAGCAGCACCTCGGGGGCAGCGGGGGGTCGGCCCCAGTACTTC. As protein: CASSTSGAAGGRPQYF.

A word on this clonotype: At one of its ends the junction is not consistent with the germline gene, which may arise from a read error. V and J are TRBV5-1 and TRBJ2-1, with TRBD2 identical over 8 bases. Looked up from germline, CDR1 is SGHRS and CDR2 is YFSETQ. CDR3 size: 15 residues. CDR3 nucleotides: TGCGCCAGCAGCGCCGGGACTAGTTACAATCGGGAGCAGTTATTC. This codes for CASSAGTSYNREQLF.

This clonotype was recorded at least ten times. The V call is TRBV5-1, the J call TRBJ2-1, with 8 bases aligning to TRBD2. CDR1 is SGHRS and CDR2 is YFSETQ in the germline V gene. The junction had 14 bases not matched to a gene; V was cut back by 5 bases and J by 7 bases. The CDR3 loop spans 16 amino acids. The DNA for the CDR3 is TGCGCCAGCAGTTTTGGACTAGCAGGGACTACGAATGAGCAGTTCTTC. Protein sequence: CASSFGLAGTTNEQFF.